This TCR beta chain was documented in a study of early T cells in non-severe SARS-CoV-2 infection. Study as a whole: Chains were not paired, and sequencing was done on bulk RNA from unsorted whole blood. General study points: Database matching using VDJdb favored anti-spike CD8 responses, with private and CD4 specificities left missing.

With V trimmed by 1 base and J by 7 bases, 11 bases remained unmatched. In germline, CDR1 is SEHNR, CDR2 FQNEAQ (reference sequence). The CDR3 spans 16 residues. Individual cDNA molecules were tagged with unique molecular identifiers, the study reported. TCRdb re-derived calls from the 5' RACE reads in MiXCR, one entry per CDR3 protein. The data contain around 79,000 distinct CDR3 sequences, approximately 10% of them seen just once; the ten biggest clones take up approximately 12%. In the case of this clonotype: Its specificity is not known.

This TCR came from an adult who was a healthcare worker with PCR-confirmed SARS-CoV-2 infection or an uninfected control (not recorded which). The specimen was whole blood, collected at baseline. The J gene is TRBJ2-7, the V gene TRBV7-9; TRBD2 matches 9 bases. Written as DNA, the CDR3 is TGTGCCAGCAGCTTAGATAGCGGGGGCCCCTCGAGAGAGCAGTACTTC. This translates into CASSLDSGGPSREQYF.